Listed below are T cell receptor beta chains from one sample, sequenced in a study of radiation and T cells in renal cell carcinoma. Generated by immunoSEQ multiplex PCR, the TCRdb table keeps only in-frame clones and is missing some. The sample has around 180,000 clones, less than 90% seen once; the top ten hold roughly 12%. Sequences were derived from blood, sampled from a patient whose treatment included radiotherapy and nephrectomy. These receptors came from a woman aged 50 to 65 with renal cell carcinoma. The CDR3 runs from the conserved cysteine through the conserved F or W. D genes are given only for firm matches. A clone size is listed for some rows: how often the clone was seen (once, few, many), or a class if it is expanded.

v_call,j_call,d_call,cdr3_length,clone_size,cdr3_nt,cdr3_aa
TRBV5-1,TRBJ1-1,.,13,.,TGCGCCAGCAGCTTGGAGAGGGGGGGCGAAGCTTTCTTT,CASSLERGGEAFF
TRBV5-4,TRBJ1-2,TRBD1,14,.,TGTGCCAGCAACCCGGGACAGGGGCCCTATGGCTACACCTTC,CASNPGQGPYGYTF
TRBV2,TRBJ1-6,.,16,once,TGTGCCAGCAGTGGGGGGGGGCAGCTTCTTAATTCACCCCTCCACTTT,CASSGGGQLLNSPLHF
TRBV15,TRBJ2-3,.,12,.,TGTGCCACCAGCGGTGTGCCAGATACGCAGTATTTT,CATSGVPDTQYF
TRBV7-2,TRBJ2-2,TRBD1,14,.,TGTGCCAGCAGCCACGGGACAGTCACCGGGGAGCTGTTTTTT,CASSHGTVTGELFF
TRBV6-5,TRBJ2-7,TRBD2,15,.,TGTGCCAGCAGTTACTCTTGGAGCGGGAATAGTGAGCAGTACTTC,CASSYSWSGNSEQYF
TRBV10-1,TRBJ2-2,.,15,.,TGCGCCAGCAGTGAGTCCCGGGGGGCCACCGGGGAGCTGTTTTTT,CASSESRGATGELFF
TRBV7-9,TRBJ2-1,.,15,.,TGTGCCAGCAGCTTCGGGAGTATGTTTTACAATGAGCAGTTCTTC,CASSFGSMFYNEQFF
TRBV10-1,TRBJ1-2,TRBD1,11,.,TGCGCCAGCCTCAGGGGGGACGGCTACACCTTC,CASLRGDGYTF
TRBV29-1,TRBJ1-3,.,14,.,TGCAGCGCTATTGGACACATCTCTGGAAACACCATATATTTT,CSAIGHISGNTIYF
TRBV20-1,TRBJ1-1,.,11,.,TGCAGTACACGCGGGGAGACTGAAGCTTTCTTT,CSTRGETEAFF
TRBV19,TRBJ2-7,.,16,.,TGTGCCAGTAGTGTAGGGACACCCTGGGGTTCCTACGAGCAGTACTTC,CASSVGTPWGSYEQYF
TRBV14,TRBJ2-3,.,13,once,TGTGCCAGCAGCCCCTTACAAACAGATACGCAGTATTTT,CASSPLQTDTQYF
TRBV9,TRBJ1-1,TRBD1,14,.,TGTGCCAGCAGCCCCAGGGGGCTTAACACTGAAGCTTTCTTT,CASSPRGLNTEAFF
TRBV7-9,TRBJ2-2,TRBD2,15,.,TGTGCCAGCAGCTTTACCGCGGGGGAGCTCGGGGAGCTGTTTTTT,CASSFTAGELGELFF
TRBV5-5,TRBJ1-1,.,13,once,TGTGCCAGCAGCTTGCTTGTGAGCACTGAAGCTTTCTTT,CASSLLVSTEAFF
TRBV27,TRBJ1-1,.,15,.,TGTGCCAGCAGTCCCACCTCGTCGAGGGGCACTGAAGCTTTCTTT,CASSPTSSRGTEAFF
TRBV18,TRBJ2-1,.,15,.,TGTGCCAGCTCACCGGTAGGATCCTCCTACAATGAGCAGTTCTTC,CASSPVGSSYNEQFF
TRBV5-1,TRBJ2-5,TRBD2,15,once,TGCGCCAGCAGCTCAGGGATAGCGGGTCAAGAGACCCAGTACTTC,CASSSGIAGQETQYF
TRBV6-6,TRBJ2-1,TRBD1,16,.,TGTGCCAGCAGTTACTCAGGGGGCCCGGGTACGAATGAGCAGTTCTTC,CASSYSGGPGTNEQFF
TRBV18,TRBJ2-7,.,14,.,TGTGCCAGCTCACCTTCAGGGACACCCTACGAGCAGTACTTC,CASSPSGTPYEQYF
TRBV7-9,TRBJ1-1,.,14,.,TGTGCCAGCAGCGATAAAGCGGGGAACACTGAAGCTTTCTTT,CASSDKAGNTEAFF
TRBV7-2,TRBJ1-2,.,13,.,TGTGCCAGCAGCGCGACCATGAGCTATGGCTACACCTTC,CASSATMSYGYTF
TRBV2,TRBJ2-5,TRBD1,14,.,TGTGCCACCCAAGGGGGACAGGGACCTGAGACCCAGTACTTC,CATQGGQGPETQYF
TRBV6-6,TRBJ1-6,.,14,.,TGTGCCAGCAGCTACGGGGTAGAGAATTCACCCCTCCACTTT,CASSYGVENSPLHF
TRBV30,TRBJ1-6,.,15,few,TGTGCCTGGACGGAAGCAGGGCCAGAGAATTCACCCCTCCACTTT,CAWTEAGPENSPLHF
TRBV14,TRBJ2-7,TRBD1,15,.,TGTGCCAGCAGCAAGGGACAGGGGGCCTCCTACGAGCAGTACTTC,CASSKGQGASYEQYF
TRBV11-2,TRBJ1-2,.,14,.,TGTGCCAGCAGCTTAGGAACATCAGAGTATGGCTACACCTTC,CASSLGTSEYGYTF
TRBV19,TRBJ2-7,TRBD1,14,.,TGTGCCAGTAGTCCTAGGACAGGGGTCTACGAGCAGTACTTC,CASSPRTGVYEQYF
TRBV11-2,TRBJ2-2,TRBD2,18,.,TGTGCCAGCAGCTCGTTCGGGGGGACTAGAGCTGTATCGGGGGAGCTGTTTTTT,CASSSFGGTRAVSGELFF
TRBV30,TRBJ2-1,.,15,once,TGTGCCTGGAGTTCCACGGGACTCCAGTACTCTGAGCAGTTCTTC,CAWSSTGLQYSEQFF
TRBV5-6,TRBJ2-3,.,16,once,TGTGCCAGCAGCACCGCCCCGGGACTGTCCACAGATACGCAGTATTTT,CASSTAPGLSTDTQYF
TRBV29-1,TRBJ1-2,.,12,.,TGCAGCGTTGAGCCGGCAAACTATGGCTACACCTTC,CSVEPANYGYTF
TRBV28,TRBJ2-3,.,13,.,TGTGCCAGCAGTTCTCATAGCACAGATACGCAGTATTTT,CASSSHSTDTQYF
TRBV6-1,TRBJ1-3,.,16,.,TGTGCCAGCAGTGAACAGGCAGGGAGAGGTGGAAACACCATATATTTT,CASSEQAGRGGNTIYF
TRBV6-5,TRBJ1-1,TRBD1,12,.,TGTGCCAGCAGTCTTGGACAGGGAAGAGCTTTCTTT,CASSLGQGRAFF
TRBV5-4,TRBJ2-7,.,14,.,TGTGCCAGCAGCTTGGCGGTGACAGTCAACGAGCAGTACTTC,CASSLAVTVNEQYF
TRBV11-3,TRBJ2-2,.,16,.,TGTGCCAGCAGCTTAGGTGGGCAGGGAAGAACCGGGGAGCTGTTTTTT,CASSLGGQGRTGELFF
TRBV7-6,TRBJ2-7,.,15,.,TGTGCCAGCAGCCCCTCCCGGGACACCCCTTCTGAGCAGTACTTC,CASSPSRDTPSEQYF
TRBV5-6,TRBJ1-1,.,14,.,TGTGCCAGCAGCTTGGGGCGGGGTAACACTGAAGCTTTCTTT,CASSLGRGNTEAFF
TRBV18,TRBJ1-5,.,13,once,TGTGCCAGCTCTTACAGGGACATCGCGCCCCAGCATTTT,CASSYRDIAPQHF
TRBV14,TRBJ1-1,.,15,.,TGTGCCAGCAGCCACCAGACAACCAGGAACACTGAAGCTTTCTTT,CASSHQTTRNTEAFF
TRBV6-5,TRBJ1-4,.,14,.,TGTGCCAGCAGCCTGGGGTTAACTAATGAAAAACTGTTTTTT,CASSLGLTNEKLFF
TRBV7-9,TRBJ2-1,.,14,.,TGTGCCAGCAGTTCGGCCCGGGTTCTCGACGAGCAGTTCTTC,CASSSARVLDEQFF
TRBV18,TRBJ1-5,.,15,.,TGTGCCAGCTCACCATCAACAGGCGCGCGACAGCCCCAGCATTTT,CASSPSTGARQPQHF
TRBV18,TRBJ1-2,.,18,.,TGTGCCAGCTCACCACTTCGACAGATAGATTCACAAAACTATGGCTACACCTTC,CASSPLRQIDSQNYGYTF
TRBV7-2,TRBJ2-6,TRBD2,18,.,TGTGCCAGCAGCTTAGTCGCGGCGGGGGGGCATGGGGCCAACGTCCTGACTTTC,CASSLVAAGGHGANVLTF
TRBV9,TRBJ2-2,TRBD1,17,once,TGTGCCAGCAGCCCATCGCCGGGACAGGGGAACACCGGGGAGCTGTTTTTT,CASSPSPGQGNTGELFF
TRBV18,TRBJ1-1,.,15,.,TGTGCCAGCTCAGCTAGGGACGGATACAACACTGAAGCTTTCTTT,CASSARDGYNTEAFF
TRBV18,TRBJ1-5,.,14,.,TGTGCCAGCTCACCCTCAGGGTTCAATCGGCCCCAGCATTTT,CASSPSGFNRPQHF
TRBV5-8,TRBJ1-5,TRBD1,13,once,TGTGCCAGCAGCTTGAGGGGGCGTCAGCCCCAGCATTTT,CASSLRGRQPQHF
TRBV4-2,TRBJ1-2,TRBD1,16,.,TGTGCCAGCAGCCCGACTCGACAGGGAGCTAACTATGGCTACACCTTC,CASSPTRQGANYGYTF